Shown below are 26 T cell receptor beta chains from a single sample sequenced in a study of cytomegalovirus exposure and HLA in healthy donors. The PCR had 60 Vbeta and 13 Jbeta primers. The table came from immunoSEQ multiplex PCR; TCRdb's copy has only in-frame clones and leaves some out. This repertoire shows roughly 190,000 clones, approximately 80% found once; its top ten account for 1.8%. The sequencing sample was made of PBMCs. Receptor source: a woman aged 25 to 39 in good health and CMV-seronegative.

This clone has only a few counts. This chain joins TRBV7-2 and TRBJ2-1; the match to TRBD2 covers 11 bases. This CDR3 has 15 residues. CDR1 is SGHTA and CDR2 is FQGNSA in the germline V gene. V gave up 3 bases and J gave up 7 bases; unmatched junction bases: 5. CDR3 residues: CASSFSGRALNEQFF. The CDR3 DNA follows: TGTGCCAGCAGCTTTAGCGGGAGGGCCCTAAATGAGCAGTTCTTC. Full variable domain (remainder filled in from reference TRBV7-2 and TRBJ2-1): GAGVSQSPSNKVTEKGKDVELRCDPISGHTALYWYRQSLGQGLEFLIYFQGNSAPDKSGLPSDRFSAERTGGSVSTLTIQRTQQEDSAVYLCASSFSGRALNEQFFGPGTRLTVL.

The chain couples TRBV7-3 to TRBJ1-3; D gene unclear. CDR3 length: 14 amino acids. Germline CDR1 is SGHTA and CDR2 is FQGTGA. Trimming took 5 bases from V and 0 from J, leaving 8 bases between them. CDR3 protein: CASSEGLSGNTIYF. CDR3 DNA: TGTGCCAGCAGCGAGGGTCTCTCTGGAAACACCATATATTTT.

V and J are TRBV9 and TRBJ2-1; D possibly corresponds to TRBD2 (6 bases). Germline CDR1 is SGDLS and CDR2 is YYNGEE. The CDR3 is made up of 18 amino acids. V was cut by 2 bases and J by 7 bases, with 25 bases left in between. The CDR3 DNA is TGTGCCAGCAGCGTCCACCCCCCGACTAGGAACCCCCCTAATGAGCAGTTCTTC. The encoded protein is CASSVHPPTRNPPNEQFF.

The chain uses TRBV12-5 and TRBJ2-5; tentative D call: TRBD1 (7 bases). The CDR3 is 15 residues long. The germline CDR1 and CDR2 sequences are LGHNT and FRNRAP. V gave up 5 bases and J gave up 5 bases, with 18 bases separating them. CDR3 sequence (DNA): TGTGCTAGTGGTACTCCGAGGAGGGGGCCGGAGACCCAGTACTTC. The encoded protein is CASGTPRRGPETQYF.

This clone has a handful of counts. V and J are TRBV27 and TRBJ2-5; D remains ambiguous. V was clipped by 4 bases and J by 5 bases, with 11 bases between them. The CDR3 is made up of 13 amino acids. Germline V gives CDR1 MNHEY, CDR2 SMNVEV (reference sequence). The CDR3 bases are TGTGCCAGCAGTTCGAGTCTAGTGGAGACCCAGTACTTC. It encodes CASSSSLVETQYF.

CDR3 region: CASSQGQGRTNEKLFF. The CDR3 DNA reads as TGCGCCAGCAGCCAGGGACAGGGGAGGACTAATGAAAAACTGTTTTTT. The genes are TRBV5-1 and TRBJ1-4; TRBD1 agrees at 10 bases. This CDR3 comprises 16 residues. Germline V CDR1 and CDR2: SGHRS, YFSETQ. J lost 2 bases, V lost 4 bases, and 5 bases had no gene match.

V usage is TRBV5-1 and J usage is TRBJ2-3, with D hard to call. The CDR3 contains 16 residues. Germline V lookup: CDR1 SGHRS, CDR2 YFSETQ. The ends were cut back, 0 bases at V and 1 base at J, with 12 bases in the middle. The CDR3 here is CASSLVSGPGTDTQYF. The CDR3 DNA reads as TGCGCCAGCAGCTTGGTCTCAGGCCCAGGCACAGATACGCAGTATTTT.

This clone was observed a few times. The V gene is TRBV29-1, the J gene TRBJ1-1; D remains unclear. The CDR3 contains 15 residues. V was trimmed by 1 base and J by 0 bases, leaving 12 bases between them. CDR1 and CDR2 (germline): SQVTM, ANQGSEA. CDR3 in DNA: TGCAGCGTTGAAGTTACCCATCCTATGAACACTGAAGCTTTCTTT. Amino acid sequence: CSVEVTHPMNTEAFF.

The chain is built from TRBV7-2 and TRBJ2-5; 14 nucleotides agree with TRBD2. The trim removed 2 bases at V and 1 base at J, leaving 6 bases unmatched. This CDR3 is 18 amino acids long. The V gene's germline CDR1 is SGHTA and CDR2 FQGNSA. For the CDR3, the DNA is TGTGCCAGCAGCTTAAGGGGACTAGCGGGGGACCTCCAAGAGACCCAGTACTTC. Amino acids: CASSLRGLAGDLQETQYF.

The J gene is TRBJ2-3, the V gene TRBV7-8; 7 nucleotides align to TRBD2. The CDR3 has 15 residues. V lost 5 bases, J lost 3 bases, and 8 bases stayed unmatched. CDR1 and CDR2 from the germline V gene are SGHVS and FQNEAQ. The CDR3 nucleotides read TGTGCCAGCAGCGCTTCGACAGCGGGGACAGATACGCAGTATTTT. Encoded protein: CASSASTAGTDTQYF.

A few counts support this clone. V is TRBV30 and J is TRBJ2-7; 9 bases are a match to TRBD2. This CDR3 has 16 residues. The germline V gene has CDR1 GTSNPN and CDR2 SVGIG (reference sequence). V lost 2 bases and J lost 7; bases outside the gene matches: 15. The CDR3 bases are TGTGCCTGGAGTCGTACGATTTCGCGGGAGGGGGGTGAGCAGTACTTC. This encodes CAWSRTISREGGEQYF.

The rearrangement links TRBV5-1 to TRBJ1-1; D is undetermined. The V and J ends lost 0 bases and 5 bases respectively, with 8 bases between them. The germline V gene encodes CDR1 SGHRS and CDR2 YFSETQ. There are 13 residues in the CDR3. The CDR3: CASSLEGGTEAFF. Here the CDR3 DNA reads TGCGCCAGCAGCTTGGAGGGCGGGACTGAAGCTTTCTTT.

This chain connects TRBV7-6 to TRBJ1-2; possibly TRBD1 for D (5 bases). The CDR3 is 16 amino acids. Between the trimmed V and J ends, which lost 0 bases and 7 bases, there was a span of 18 bases. In germline, CDR1 is SGHVS, CDR2 FNYEAQ. The CDR3 DNA sequence: TGTGCCAGCAGCTTAGCGCTGGTACCAGGGATGGGTGGCTACACCTTC. Translation: CASSLALVPGMGGYTF.

The rearrangement links TRBV7-3 to TRBJ2-5; D gene uncertain. CDR1 and CDR2 (germline): SGHTA, FQGTGA. The CDR3 sequence is 14 residues long. Trimming left V 2 bases short and J 1 base short, with 8 bases between. For the CDR3, the DNA is TGTGCCAGCAGCTTAGGGCCATCCCAAGAGACCCAGTACTTC. Translated, it gives CASSLGPSQETQYF.

The rearrangement joins TRBV11-3 to TRBJ2-2, with 9 bases identical to TRBD1. CDR3 length: 15 amino acids. V was clipped by 5 bases and J by 4 bases; unmatched bases: 5. From germline, CDR1 is SGHNT and CDR2 YENEEA. CDR3 protein: CASSHGQGSTGELFF. The CDR3 DNA is TGTGCCAGCAGCCACGGACAGGGGAGCACCGGGGAGCTGTTTTTT.

The V gene is TRBV4-1, the J gene TRBJ1-6; D gene ambiguous. The CDR3 contains 16 residues. Per the germline V gene, CDR1 is MGHRA and CDR2 is YSYEKL. Trimming removed 4 bases at V and 5 bases at J, with 15 bases between. The CDR3 loop reads CASSPREGADNSPLHF. The CDR3 bases are TGCGCCAGCAGCCCCCGCGAGGGAGCGGATAATTCACCCCTCCACTTT.

CDR3 residues: CASSIGQNYEQYF. The DNA of the CDR3 is TGTGCCAGTAGTATTGGACAGAACTACGAGCAGTACTTC. The chain employs TRBV19 and TRBJ2-7; D may be TRBD1 (6 bases). The CDR3 covers 13 residues. V lost 3 bases and J lost 3, with 9 bases in between. Germline lookup yields CDR1 LNHDA and CDR2 SQIVND (reference sequence).

The CDR3 region has the DNA TGTGCCAGCAGCGGTACCGGGACAGGGGCCCACAATGAGCAGTTCTTC. This encodes CASSGTGTGAHNEQFF. The V call is TRBV7-6, the J call TRBJ2-1, with 10 bases lining up with TRBD1. The CDR3 length is 16 residues. Germline trimming cut 5 bases from V and 5 bases from J; bases unmatched to any gene: 9. Per germline, CDR1 SGHVS and CDR2 FNYEAQ.

The rearrangement links TRBV27 to TRBJ2-5, with TRBD1 matching 9 bases. The J call may be wrong; the DNA end is better matched by TRBJ2-7. The CDR3 consists of 13 residues. Germline V gives CDR1 MNHEY, CDR2 SMNVEV (reference sequence). The CDR3 loop reads CASRRQGAYEQYF. The CDR3 DNA reads as TGTGCCAGCAGGAGACAGGGGGCCTACGAGCAGTACTTC.

The chain joins TRBV5-4 to TRBJ2-5; 8 bases agree with TRBD2. The germline gives CDR1 SGHNT, CDR2 YYREEE (reference sequence). J gave up 5 bases and V 4 bases, and 4 bases lay outside the gene matches. The CDR3 length is 13 residues. This chain's CDR3 is CASSPGLVETQYF. Written as DNA, the CDR3 is TGTGCCAGCAGCCCGGGACTAGTGGAGACCCAGTACTTC.

In DNA, the CDR3 is TGTGCCAGCAGCCAAGGACAGGGTGAGGCGGTTTTCTATGGCTACACCTTC. This translates into CASSQGQGEAVFYGYTF. V and J are TRBV5-4 and TRBJ1-2; TRBD1 aligns across 8 bases. Trimming cost V 4 bases and J 4 bases; bases outside gene matches: 15. This CDR3 is built from 17 residues. Germline V lookup: CDR1 SGHNT, CDR2 YYREEE (reference sequence). The complete variable domain, with remaining parts taken from reference TRBV5-4 and TRBJ1-2, reads ETGVTQSPTHLIKTRGQQVTLRCSSQSGHNTVSWYQQALGQGPQFIFQYYREEENGRGNFPPRFSGLQFPNYSSELNVNALELDDSALYLCASSQGQGEAVFYGYTFGSGTRLTVV.

The chain uses TRBV5-4 and TRBJ2-2; 9 nucleotides align to TRBD1. CDR3 length: 15 residues. From germline, CDR1 is SGHNT and CDR2 YYREEE (reference sequence). V trimming: 4 bases; J trimming: 6 bases; junction bases outside the gene matches: 7. In nucleotides, the CDR3 is TGTGCCAGCAGCGTATCGGGACAGGGATCCGGGGAGCTGTTTTTT. Residues: CASSVSGQGSGELFF.

The chain is built from TRBV7-9 and TRBJ2-7, with D possibly TRBD1 on 5 matching bases. V gave up 2 bases and J gave up 5 bases, with 10 bases separating them. There are 13 residues in the CDR3. Per the germline V gene, CDR1 is SEHNR and CDR2 is FQNEAQ (reference sequence). Here the CDR3 reads CASSLQGRNEQYF. The DNA for the CDR3 is TGTGCCAGCAGCTTACAGGGTAGAAACGAGCAGTACTTC.

The chain uses TRBV6-6 and TRBJ1-2; D not resolved. V lost 4 bases and J 2 bases, leaving 8 bases between the germline ends. The CDR3 is 13 amino acids. The germline gives CDR1 MNHNY, CDR2 SVGAGI (reference sequence). As DNA, the CDR3 is TGTGCCAGCAGTTTGGGAGGGAACTATGGCTACACCTTC. It is translated as CASSLGGNYGYTF.

This chain links TRBV6-5 with TRBJ1-1; perhaps TRBD1 as D (5 bases). V lost 5 bases to trimming and J lost 1 base, with 11 bases between them. The CDR3 consists of 14 residues. Germline CDR1 is MNHEY and CDR2 is SVGAGI. CDR3 nucleotides: TGTGCCAGCAGTCCGACAGTCAGGAACACTGAAGCTTTCTTT. Protein: CASSPTVRNTEAFF.

The rearrangement links TRBV6-5 to TRBJ2-5, with TRBD2 matching 12 bases. The tail of the sequence fits TRBJ2-7 better, so the J call may be wrong. There are 15 residues in the CDR3. From germline, CDR1 is MNHEY and CDR2 SVGAGI. This chain's CDR3 is CASRNLAGGLHEQYF. The DNA for the CDR3 is TGTGCCAGCAGAAATCTAGCGGGGGGGCTTCACGAGCAGTACTTC.